A selection of T cell receptor beta chains follows, all from one sample in a study of blood T cell repertoires in COVID-19. Clones were sequenced by immunoSEQ multiplex PCR, and TCRdb holds only the in-frame ones, with some missing. The sample lists 75,000 to 90,000 clones; roughly 80% were seen once. The sample consisted of peripheral blood. These receptors were collected from a woman aged 40 to 49 with active or convalescent COVID-19. The CDR3 runs from the conserved cysteine through the conserved F or W. Fields, in order: V gene, J gene, clone size, D gene, CDR3 protein, CDR3 DNA. The D gene is left open where the match is weak. Only some rows state a clone size, as once, few, many or a class for expanded clones.

>TRBV5-1|TRBJ1-6|NA|TRBD1
CASSLVGDSNSPLHF
TGCGCCAGCAGCTTGGTTGGGGACAGCAATTCACCCCTCCACTTT
>TRBV28|TRBJ2-7|NA|NA
CASTEQVRSYEQYF
TGTGCCAGCACTGAACAGGTTCGGTCCTACGAGCAGTACTTC
>TRBV11-2|TRBJ1-5|NA|TRBD1
CASSPGTANQPQHF
TGTGCCAGCAGTCCCGGGACAGCTAATCAGCCCCAGCATTTT
>TRBV12-3/TRBV12-4|TRBJ1-2|NA|NA
CASSPRQFNGYTF
TGTGCCAGCAGCCCTAGACAGTTTAATGGCTACACCTTC
>TRBV19|TRBJ1-1|NA|NA
CASSIVRGNTEAFF
TGTGCCAGTAGTATTGTCAGGGGAAACACTGAAGCTTTCTTT
>TRBV19|TRBJ1-5|NA|NA
CASSIRGDTDWGEPQHF
TGTGCCAGTAGTATAAGGGGAGACACGGATTGGGGGGAACCCCAGCATTTT
>TRBV5-1|TRBJ2-4|NA|TRBD1
CASSLQGAKNIQYF
TGCGCCAGCAGCTTACAGGGGGCCAAAAACATTCAGTACTTC
>TRBV6-2/TRBV6-3|TRBJ1-2|NA|TRBD1
CASSYSKGADGYTF
TGTGCCAGCAGTTACTCGAAGGGGGCGGATGGCTACACCTTC
>TRBV28|TRBJ2-3|NA|NA
CASSPRITTDTQYF
TGTGCCAGCAGTCCGCGGATTACCACAGATACGCAGTATTTT
>TRBV6-6|TRBJ1-5|NA|TRBD1
CASSYSLGQGNQPQHF
TGTGCCAGCAGTTACTCGCTGGGACAGGGGAATCAGCCCCAGCATTTT
>TRBV19|TRBJ1-1|NA|NA
CAIGEGKGTEAFF
TGTGCCATTGGGGAGGGAAAAGGCACTGAAGCTTTCTTT
>TRBV12-3/TRBV12-4|TRBJ2-5|NA|TRBD1
CASSLGQGGTQYF
TGTGCCAGCAGTTTAGGACAGGGTGGGACCCAGTACTTC
>TRBV6-5|TRBJ1-1|NA|NA
CASRLARDPTEAFF
TGTGCCAGCAGGTTAGCCAGGGATCCCACTGAAGCTTTCTTT
>TRBV4-2|TRBJ2-1|few|TRBD1
CASSQVDRDYNEQFF
TGTGCCAGCAGCCAAGTTGACAGGGACTACAATGAGCAGTTCTTC
>TRBV21-1|TRBJ2-7|NA|NA
CASSKKQREGLRSAYEQYF
TGTGCCAGCAGCAAAAAACAGCGGGAGGGCCTTCGATCTGCTTACGAGCAGTACTTC
>TRBV28|TRBJ1-5|NA|TRBD1
CASNTPGQGNQPQHF
TGTGCCAGCAATACCCCGGGACAGGGGAATCAGCCCCAGCATTTT
>TRBV7-7|TRBJ2-1|NA|NA
CASSVSATYNEQFF
TGTGCCAGCAGCGTTAGCGCGACCTACAATGAGCAGTTCTTC
>TRBV2|TRBJ2-2|few|TRBD2
CASVLRENTGELFF
TGTGCCAGCGTATTGCGGGAGAATACCGGGGAGCTGTTTTTT
>TRBV4-3|TRBJ1-1|NA|TRBD1
CASSSRTGKSTEAFF
TGCGCCAGCAGTTCCAGGACAGGGAAGTCGACTGAAGCTTTCTTT
>TRBV5-1|TRBJ1-1|NA|NA
CASSLGGDSPLNTEAFF
TGCGCCAGCAGTCTAGGGGGGGATAGCCCATTGAACACTGAAGCTTTCTTT
>TRBV6-6|TRBJ2-7|NA|TRBD2
CASSYRASGTTYEQYF
TGTGCCAGCAGTTACAGGGCTAGCGGGACCACCTACGAGCAGTACTTC
>TRBV27|TRBJ2-1|NA|TRBD2
CASSIRTSGSYNEQFF
TGTGCCAGCAGTATTCGGACTAGCGGCTCCTACAATGAGCAGTTCTTC
>TRBV18|TRBJ2-7|NA|NA
CASSPGQDRYYEQYF
TGTGCCAGCTCACCAGGGCAGGATCGATACTACGAGCAGTACTTC
>TRBV30|TRBJ2-5|NA|TRBD2
CAWRSGGIAETQYF
TGTGCCTGGAGAAGCGGGGGGATAGCGGAGACCCAGTACTTC
>TRBV29-1|TRBJ2-7|NA|TRBD1
CSVGDRDEQYF
TGCAGCGTTGGAGACAGGGACGAGCAGTACTTC
>TRBV2|TRBJ2-7|NA|NA
CASMGASYEQYF
TGTGCCAGCATGGGGGCGTCCTACGAGCAGTACTTC
>TRBV11-2|TRBJ2-7|NA|TRBD2
CASSLSLGLAGVEQYF
TGTGCCAGCAGCCTAAGTTTAGGACTAGCGGGAGTAGAGCAGTACTTC
>TRBV5-1|TRBJ1-1|NA|NA
CASSSTGTKAFF
TGCGCCAGCAGCTCAACCGGGACAAAAGCTTTCTTT
>TRBV11-2|TRBJ2-5|NA|NA
CASRGGALETQYF
TGTGCCAGCAGGGGAGGAGCGCTAGAGACCCAGTACTTC
>TRBV30|TRBJ2-7|NA|TRBD1
CAWSGTGGFYEQYF
TGTGCCTGGAGCGGGACAGGGGGATTCTACGAGCAGTACTTC
>TRBV11-2|TRBJ2-7|NA|TRBD2
CASSRLAGGGEQYF
TGTGCCAGCAGCCGACTAGCGGGAGGAGGCGAGCAGTACTTC
>TRBV5-1|TRBJ2-3|NA|NA
CASSFIGGSTDTQYF
TGCGCCAGCAGCTTTATCGGGGGTAGCACAGATACGCAGTATTTT
>TRBV5-1|TRBJ1-3|NA|NA
CASSPDSLSSSGNTIYF
TGCGCCAGCAGCCCAGACAGTTTATCCTCCTCTGGAAACACCATATATTTT
>TRBV28|TRBJ1-5|NA|TRBD1
CAGQGGNQPQHF
TGTGCCGGACAGGGTGGCAATCAGCCCCAGCATTTT
>TRBV18|TRBJ1-3|NA|NA
CASSPPSSGISGNTIYF
TGTGCCAGCTCACCACCAAGTTCAGGGATCTCAGGAAACACCATATATTTT
>TRBV7-2|TRBJ2-1|few|TRBD2
CASSLWSGSHNEQFF
TGTGCCAGCAGCTTATGGAGCGGGAGTCACAATGAGCAGTTCTTC
>TRBV10-2|TRBJ2-5|NA|NA
CASGQRDSRDSSAQYF
TGCGCCAGTGGACAAAGGGACAGCCGGGACTCCTCCGCCCAGTACTTC
>TRBV29-1|TRBJ1-1|NA|TRBD1
CSVRDRNTEAFF
TGCAGCGTCAGGGACAGGAACACTGAAGCTTTCTTT
>TRBV27|TRBJ2-1|NA|TRBD2
CASSSRTSGSVYEQFF
TGTGCCAGCAGTTCCCGGACTAGCGGGAGTGTTTATGAGCAGTTCTTC
>TRBV5-1|TRBJ1-1|few|TRBD1
CASSLPGQGKAEAFF
TGCGCCAGCAGCCTGCCGGGACAGGGGAAGGCTGAAGCTTTCTTT
>TRBV12-3/TRBV12-4|TRBJ1-1|few|NA
CASSFGGTLEAFF
TGTGCCAGCAGTTTTGGGGGGACGCTTGAAGCTTTCTTT
>TRBV11-2|TRBJ1-4|NA|NA
CASSRSRTGREKLFF
TGTGCCAGCAGCCGTTCGAGAACAGGCCGTGAAAAACTGTTTTTT
>TRBV10-3|TRBJ1-2|NA|NA
CAIRKTRGYTF
TGTGCCATCAGGAAAACACGCGGCTACACCTTC
>TRBV5-1|TRBJ2-1|NA|TRBD2
CASSWGLAVYNEQFF
TGCGCCAGCAGCTGGGGACTAGCGGTCTACAATGAGCAGTTCTTC
>TRBV10-3|TRBJ1-4|NA|TRBD1
CAISDRTGREKLFF
TGTGCCATCAGTGACAGGACAGGACGAGAAAAACTGTTTTTT
>TRBV27|TRBJ2-1|NA|NA
CASRGGSPNEQFF
TGTGCCAGCAGGGGGGGATCGCCCAATGAGCAGTTCTTC
>TRBV28|TRBJ2-7|NA|NA
CASRDIYEQYF
TGTGCCAGCAGAGACATCTACGAGCAGTACTTC
>TRBV27|TRBJ2-1|NA|TRBD2
CASSYRGGLDEQFF
TGTGCCAGCAGTTATCGGGGGGGGCTTGATGAGCAGTTCTTC
>TRBV7-2|TRBJ1-3|NA|NA
CASSLQPGPGNTIYF
TGTGCCAGCAGCTTACAGCCAGGGCCCGGAAACACCATATATTTT